This T cell receptor beta chain was captured in a study of early T cells in non-severe SARS-CoV-2 infection. Study-wide background: Sequenced bulk RNA came from whole blood that was unsorted, and chains were unpaired.

This clonotype was counted ten times or more. Its antigen is undetermined. Individual cDNA molecules received unique molecular identifiers. MiXCR, run by TCRdb on the 5' RACE reads, gives a single entry per CDR3 protein. The data contain about 69,000 distinct CDR3 sequences, 9.5% of them singletons. Germline CDR1 and CDR2: SEHNR and FQNEAQ (reference sequence). The CDR3 is 17 amino acids. V lost 4 bases and J lost 8, with 24 bases in between. Overall study results and limits: Anti-spike CD8 responses were favored by VDJdb matching, which missed private and CD4 specificities.

The sample was whole blood. The source is an adult who was a healthcare worker with PCR-confirmed SARS-CoV-2 infection or an uninfected control (not recorded which). This chain links TRBV7-9 with TRBJ1-3, with D perhaps TRBD1 (5 bases). In nucleotides, the CDR3 is TGTGCCAGCAGCTCCTACGGAGGGACGGTGAATCTCTACACCATATATTTT. Translating it yields CASSSYGGTVNLYTIYF. Filled out from reference TRBV7-9 and TRBJ1-3, the complete variable domain reads DTGVSQNPRHKITKRGQNVTFRCDPISEHNRLYWYRQTLGQGPEFLTYFQNEAQLEKSRLLSDRFSAERPKGSFSTLEIQRTEQGDSAMYLCASSSYGGTVNLYTIYFGEGSWLTVV.